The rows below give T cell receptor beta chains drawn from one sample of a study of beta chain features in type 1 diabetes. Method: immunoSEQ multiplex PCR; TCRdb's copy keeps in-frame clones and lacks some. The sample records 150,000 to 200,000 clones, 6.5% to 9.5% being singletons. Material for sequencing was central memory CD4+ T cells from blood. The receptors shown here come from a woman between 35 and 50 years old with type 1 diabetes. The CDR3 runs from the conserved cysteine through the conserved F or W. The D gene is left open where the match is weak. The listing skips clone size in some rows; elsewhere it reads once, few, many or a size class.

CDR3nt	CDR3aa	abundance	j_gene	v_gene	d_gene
TGTGCCAGCAGCCTAATACTAGCGGGGGGCACAGATACGCAGTATTTT	CASSLILAGGTDTQYF	-	TRBJ2-3	TRBV7-2	TRBD2
TGTGCCAGCAGCAGGGGCCGTGGCGGGGGCTACACCTTC	CASSRGRGGGYTF	many	TRBJ1-2	TRBV2	-
TGCGCCAGCAGCCGGGGGGAAGAGACCCAGTACTTC	CASSRGEETQYF	-	TRBJ2-5	TRBV5-1	TRBD2
TGTGCCAGCAGCCAAGAGTCGGGCAGGGCAAATAATGAGCAGTTCTTC	CASSQESGRANNEQFF	-	TRBJ2-1	TRBV4-2	-
TGTGCCAGCAGCCCCCAGGACTCTGGGGCCAACGTCCTGACTTTC	CASSPQDSGANVLTF	-	TRBJ2-6	TRBV9	-
TGTGCCAGCAGCCTCTCACCCGGGACAGGGGGATCGGGGTATGGCTACACCTTC	CASSLSPGTGGSGYGYTF	-	TRBJ1-2	TRBV5-4	TRBD1
TGTGCCAGCAGCTTAACGATCTCGCGCGGAACTTACGAGCAGTACTTC	CASSLTISRGTYEQYF	many	TRBJ2-7	TRBV7-2	-
TGTGCCAGCAGTGAACTTTATGAGCAGTTCTTC	CASSELYEQFF	few	TRBJ2-1	TRBV6-1	-
TGTGCCAGCAGAACCGCCCGACAGGGGGACACCGGGGAGCTGTTTTTT	CASRTARQGDTGELFF	-	TRBJ2-2	TRBV27	TRBD1
TGTGCCAGCAGCTTAGAGGCGGCAGGGAATGAAAAACTGTTTTTT	CASSLEAAGNEKLFF	few	TRBJ1-4	TRBV7-9	-
TGTGCCATCAGTGAGTCGTCAGCGGGTGAGCAGTTCTTC	CAISESSAGEQFF	few	TRBJ2-1	TRBV10-3	-
TGTGCCAGCAGTATGGACTTCTCTACCCAGTACTTC	CASSMDFSTQYF	few	TRBJ2-5	TRBV6-5	-
TGTGCCAGCAGCTTAGTGGGGACTAGCCCCCAAGAGACCCAGTACTTC	CASSLVGTSPQETQYF	-	TRBJ2-5	TRBV7-9	TRBD2
TGCGCCAGCAGCCTCGACCTAGTCGGGGGAGGCTCTGGGGCCAACGTCCTGACTTTC	CASSLDLVGGGSGANVLTF	-	TRBJ2-6	TRBV4-3	-
TGTGCCAGCAGCCTCCGGGACAGAGCCTTAGGGCCCCAGCATTTT	CASSLRDRALGPQHF	-	TRBJ1-5	TRBV28	TRBD1